The text below deals with one TCR beta chain. TCRdb's copy holds only in-frame clones and misses some; the assay was immunoSEQ multiplex PCR. There are around 68,000 clones in the sample; around 93% occur only once, and about 2.6% lies in the top ten. The data were taken from a study of blood T cell repertoires in COVID-19. Material: peripheral blood. The receptor was isolated from a man aged 65 to 79 with active COVID-19.

The CDR3 coding sequence is TGTGCCAGCTCACCACCGAATAGCGGGGACCACAATGAGCAGTTCTTC. It codes for CASSPPNSGDHNEQFF. The V call is TRBV18, the J call TRBJ2-1; TRBD2 matches at 8 bases. The CDR3 has 16 residues. The germline CDR1 and CDR2 sequences are KGHSH and LQKENI. V was clipped by 0 bases and J by 5 bases; unmatched bases: 6.